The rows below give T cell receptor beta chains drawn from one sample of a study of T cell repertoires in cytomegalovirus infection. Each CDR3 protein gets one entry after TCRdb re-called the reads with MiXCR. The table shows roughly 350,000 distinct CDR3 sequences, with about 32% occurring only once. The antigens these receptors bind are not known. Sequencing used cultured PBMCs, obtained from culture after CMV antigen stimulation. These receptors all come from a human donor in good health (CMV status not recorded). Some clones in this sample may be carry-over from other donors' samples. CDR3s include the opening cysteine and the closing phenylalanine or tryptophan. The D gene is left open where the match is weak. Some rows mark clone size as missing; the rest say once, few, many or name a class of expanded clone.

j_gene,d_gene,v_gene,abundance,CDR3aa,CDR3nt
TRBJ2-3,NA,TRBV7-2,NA,CASSPLRGPLTDTQYF,TGTGCCAGCAGCCCCTTAAGAGGTCCACTCACAGATACGCAGTATTTT
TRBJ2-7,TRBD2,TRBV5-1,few,CASSSRAGVSYEQYF,TGCGCCAGCAGCTCGCGAGCGGGAGTGAGTTACGAGCAGTACTTC
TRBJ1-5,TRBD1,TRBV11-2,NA,CASSSGQGLQHF,TGTGCCAGCAGCTCGGGACAGGGGCTCCAGCATTTT
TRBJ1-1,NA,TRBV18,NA,CASSRRVEVDTEAFF,TGTGCCAGCTCACGACGTGTCGAAGTGGACACTGAAGCTTTCTTT
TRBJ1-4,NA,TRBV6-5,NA,CASSYSRRGTNEKLFF,TGTGCCAGCAGTTACTCACGCAGGGGCACTAATGAAAAACTGTTTTTT
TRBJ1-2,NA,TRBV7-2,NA,CASWGPFYGYTF,TGTGCCAGCTGGGGGCCATTCTATGGCTACACCTTC
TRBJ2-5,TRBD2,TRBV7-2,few,CASSLKLSGRYGQETQYF,TGTGCCAGCAGCTTAAAGCTAAGCGGGAGGTATGGGCAAGAGACCCAGTACTTC
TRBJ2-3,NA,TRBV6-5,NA,CASSYSTASTQYF,TGTGCCAGCAGTTACTCGACAGCGAGTACGCAGTATTTT
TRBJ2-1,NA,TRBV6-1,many,CASSLSVNEQFF,TGTGCCAGCAGCCTCAGCGTCAATGAGCAGTTCTTC
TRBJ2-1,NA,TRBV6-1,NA,CASAFAGIGYEQFF,TGTGCCAGCGCTTTTGCGGGAATCGGTTATGAGCAGTTCTTC
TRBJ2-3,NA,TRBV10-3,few,CAISESMEIDTQYF,TGTGCCATCAGTGAGTCGATGGAGATCGATACGCAGTATTTT